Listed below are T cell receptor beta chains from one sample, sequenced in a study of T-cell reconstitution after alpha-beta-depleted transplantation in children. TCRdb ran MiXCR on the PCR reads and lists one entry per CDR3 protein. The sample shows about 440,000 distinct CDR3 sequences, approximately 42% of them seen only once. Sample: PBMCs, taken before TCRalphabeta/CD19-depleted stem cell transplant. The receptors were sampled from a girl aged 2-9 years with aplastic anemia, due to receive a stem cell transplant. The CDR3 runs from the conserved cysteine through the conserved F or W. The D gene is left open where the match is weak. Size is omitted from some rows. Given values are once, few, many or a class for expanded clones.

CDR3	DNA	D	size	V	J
CASSSTIAGGSTDTQYF	TGCGCCAGCAGCTCAACTATAGCGGGAGGGAGCACAGATACGCAGTATTTT	TRBD2	many	TRBV5-1	TRBJ2-3
CASSYQVAGWTGELFF	TGTGCCAGCAGTTACCAGGTAGCGGGATGGACCGGGGAGCTGTTTTTT	TRBD2	.	TRBV6-5	TRBJ2-2
CSVGGQDSMNTEAFF	TGCAGCGTTGGGGGACAGGACTCCATGAACACTGAAGCTTTCTTT	TRBD1	many	TRBV29-1	TRBJ1-1
CASSPPEGVGTDTQYF	TGTGCCAGCTCACCACCGGAGGGAGTGGGCACAGATACGCAGTATTTT	.	.	TRBV18	TRBJ2-3
CASRPALYSNQPQHF	TGTGCCAGCAGACCGGCCTTATATAGCAATCAGCCCCAGCATTTT	.	once	TRBV6-1	TRBJ1-5
CASRETSGNQPQHF	TGCGCCAGCAGGGAAACATCGGGCAATCAGCCCCAGCATTTT	.	.	TRBV10-2	TRBJ1-5
CSARQGAPDTEAFF	TGCAGTGCTAGACAGGGGGCTCCGGACACTGAAGCTTTCTTT	TRBD1	.	TRBV20-1	TRBJ1-1
CASSEGASGNYEQYF	TGTGCCAGCAGCGAGGGGGCTAGCGGGAACTACGAGCAGTACTTC	TRBD2	many	TRBV9	TRBJ2-7
CASSLSSTAYEQYF	TGTGCCAGCAGTTTAAGTTCGACCGCCTACGAGCAGTACTTC	.	few	TRBV12-3/TRBV12-4	TRBJ2-7
CASSRRDRENEQFF	TGTGCCAGTAGTCGGCGGGACAGGGAGAATGAGCAGTTCTTC	TRBD1	.	TRBV19	TRBJ2-1
CASSMAGSLEQYF	TGTGCCAGCTCAATGGCAGGCTCCCTCGAGCAGTACTTC	.	.	TRBV18	TRBJ2-7
CASSGLAIRTDTQYF	TGTGCCAGCAGCGGTCTAGCAATCCGCACAGATACGCAGTATTTT	.	few	TRBV11-2	TRBJ2-3
CASSLGASGRSDEQYF	TGTGCCAGCAGCTTAGGGGCTAGCGGGAGATCTGACGAGCAGTACTTC	TRBD2	many	TRBV7-2	TRBJ2-7
CASRNWDSGLADTQYF	TGTGCCAGCAGAAACTGGGACTCCGGGTTGGCAGATACGCAGTATTTT	.	.	TRBV28	TRBJ2-3
CASSETRSGVSTDTQYF	TGTGCCAGCAGTGAAACTCGCAGCGGGGTTAGCACAGATACGCAGTATTTT	TRBD2	many	TRBV6-1	TRBJ2-3
CASSPPTGVTNQPQHF	TGTGCCAGCTCACCACCGACGGGGGTGACTAATCAGCCCCAGCATTTT	.	.	TRBV18	TRBJ1-5
CASTLLIGGTGANVLTF	TGTGCCAGCACCTTACTAATAGGAGGGACTGGGGCCAACGTCCTGACTTTC	.	few	TRBV11-2	TRBJ2-6
CASSFGTGQVFQPQHF	TGTGCCAGCAGCTTCGGGACAGGGCAGGTATTTCAGCCCCAGCATTTT	TRBD1	.	TRBV7-2	TRBJ1-5
CSARVGQNFGYTF	TGCAGTGCTAGAGTAGGACAGAACTTTGGCTACACCTTC	.	.	TRBV20-1	TRBJ1-2
CSARGKETSGNRDYNEQFF	TGCAGTGCTAGAGGAAAGGAGACTAGCGGGAACCGTGACTACAATGAGCAGTTCTTC	TRBD2	few	TRBV20-1	TRBJ2-1
CASSDSGAGELFF	TGTGCCAGCAGCGATAGCGGGGCCGGGGAGCTGTTTTTT	TRBD2	many	TRBV7-2	TRBJ2-2
CASSYQRNEQFF	TGTGCCAGCAGTTACCAGCGGAATGAGCAGTTCTTC	.	few	TRBV6-2/TRBV6-3	TRBJ2-1
CASSYGSGSKNIQYF	TGTGCCAGCAGTTACGGGAGCGGATCCAAAAACATTCAGTACTTC	.	.	TRBV6-5	TRBJ2-4
CASSFVGQRNTGELFF	TGTGCCAGCAGCTTTGTCGGACAGAGAAACACCGGGGAGCTGTTTTTT	.	.	TRBV7-2	TRBJ2-2
CASSLAPTRTDNEQFF	TGTGCCAGCAGCTTGGCCCCGACTAGAACCGACAATGAGCAGTTCTTC	.	.	TRBV5-6	TRBJ2-1
CASSFGTSGGDTQYF	TGCGCCAGCAGCTTTGGGACTAGCGGGGGAGATACGCAGTATTTT	TRBD2	.	TRBV5-1	TRBJ2-3
CSARGRFLAVKTTQYF	TGCAGTGCTAGAGGACGATTCCTAGCGGTCAAAACGACCCAGTACTTC	TRBD2	few	TRBV20-1	TRBJ2-5
CASKAGVRDTQYF	TGTGCCAGCAAAGCGGGAGTTAGGGATACGCAGTATTTT	TRBD2	.	TRBV7-9	TRBJ2-3
CASSTTGGLSYEQYF	TGTGCCAGTAGCACCACAGGGGGCCTCTCCTACGAGCAGTACTTC	TRBD1	.	TRBV19	TRBJ2-7
CATARTDENNEQFF	TGTGCCACCGCCCGGACAGACGAAAACAATGAGCAGTTCTTC	.	.	TRBV10-3	TRBJ2-1
CASSVEEAPYEQYF	TGTGCCAGCAGCGTAGAAGAGGCCCCCTACGAGCAGTACTTC	.	.	TRBV9	TRBJ2-7
CASSLTGTGYQGGSYEQYF	TGCGCCAGCAGCTTGACCGGGACAGGGTATCAAGGTGGCTCCTACGAGCAGTACTTC	TRBD1	.	TRBV5-1	TRBJ2-7
CASSLPLAGVNTGELFF	TGTGCCAGCAGTTTACCTTTGGCGGGAGTTAACACCGGGGAGCTGTTTTTT	TRBD2	few	TRBV12-3/TRBV12-4	TRBJ2-2
CSARGWTEETQYF	TGCAGTGCTAGGGGGTGGACAGAAGAGACCCAGTACTTC	.	many	TRBV20-1	TRBJ2-5
CSARGAGRETQYF	TGCAGTGCTAGAGGGGCAGGTAGAGAGACCCAGTACTTC	.	.	TRBV20-1	TRBJ2-5
CASSWGAGSSYEQYF	TGTGCCAGCAGTTGGGGCGCGGGGAGCTCCTACGAGCAGTACTTC	.	many	TRBV27	TRBJ2-7
CASSFGDSYSYEQYF	TGTGCCAGCAGCTTCGGGGACTCATATTCCTACGAGCAGTACTTC	.	.	TRBV13	TRBJ2-7
CASSSRQGAAVGQYF	TGTGCCAGCAGCTCGCGACAGGGAGCAGCAGTGGGGCAGTACTTC	TRBD1	few	TRBV7-8	TRBJ2-7
CASQREWGTDTQYF	TGTGCCAGCCAGCGGGAGTGGGGGACAGATACGCAGTATTTT	TRBD2	once	TRBV2	TRBJ2-3
CSARIAAGRTDTQYF	TGCAGTGCTAGAATAGCGGCAGGGCGCACAGATACGCAGTATTTT	.	many	TRBV20-1	TRBJ2-3
CASSPGLEGDTQYF	TGTGCCAGCAGCCCCGGACTAGAGGGGGATACGCAGTATTTT	TRBD2	few	TRBV3-1	TRBJ2-3
CSAGGLAGGPGDNEQFF	TGCAGTGCTGGGGGACTAGCGGGAGGCCCGGGGGACAATGAGCAGTTCTTC	TRBD2	.	TRBV20-1	TRBJ2-1